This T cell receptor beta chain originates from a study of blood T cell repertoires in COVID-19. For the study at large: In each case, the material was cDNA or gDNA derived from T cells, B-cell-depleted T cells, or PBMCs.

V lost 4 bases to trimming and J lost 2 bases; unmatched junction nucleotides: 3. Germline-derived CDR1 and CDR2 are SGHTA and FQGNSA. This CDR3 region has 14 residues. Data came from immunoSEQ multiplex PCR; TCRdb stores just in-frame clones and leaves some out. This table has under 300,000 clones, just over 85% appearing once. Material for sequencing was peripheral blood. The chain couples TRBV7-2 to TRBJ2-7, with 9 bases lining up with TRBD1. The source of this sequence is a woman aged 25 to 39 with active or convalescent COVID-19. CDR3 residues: CASSSRTGAYEQYF. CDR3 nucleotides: TGTGCCAGCAGCTCTAGGACAGGGGCCTACGAGCAGTACTTC.